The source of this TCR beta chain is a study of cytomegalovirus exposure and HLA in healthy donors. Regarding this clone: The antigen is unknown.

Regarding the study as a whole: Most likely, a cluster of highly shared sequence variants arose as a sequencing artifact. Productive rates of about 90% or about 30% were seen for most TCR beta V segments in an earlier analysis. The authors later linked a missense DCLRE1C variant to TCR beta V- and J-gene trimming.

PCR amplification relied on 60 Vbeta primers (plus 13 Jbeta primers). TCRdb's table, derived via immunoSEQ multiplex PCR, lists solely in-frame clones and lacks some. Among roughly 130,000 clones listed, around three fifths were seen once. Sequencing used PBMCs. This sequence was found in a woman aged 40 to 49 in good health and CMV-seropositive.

CDR3 residues: CASSGKRVGSYEQYF. In DNA form, the CDR3 reads TGTGCCAGCAGTGGAAAGAGGGTGGGATCCTACGAGCAGTACTTC. The chain links TRBV6-1 to TRBJ2-7; the D gene is possibly TRBD2 (5 bases). The CDR3 is 15 residues long. Looked up from germline, CDR1 is MNHNS and CDR2 is SASEGT. V dropped 4 bases and J dropped 1 base, with 14 bases sitting between them.